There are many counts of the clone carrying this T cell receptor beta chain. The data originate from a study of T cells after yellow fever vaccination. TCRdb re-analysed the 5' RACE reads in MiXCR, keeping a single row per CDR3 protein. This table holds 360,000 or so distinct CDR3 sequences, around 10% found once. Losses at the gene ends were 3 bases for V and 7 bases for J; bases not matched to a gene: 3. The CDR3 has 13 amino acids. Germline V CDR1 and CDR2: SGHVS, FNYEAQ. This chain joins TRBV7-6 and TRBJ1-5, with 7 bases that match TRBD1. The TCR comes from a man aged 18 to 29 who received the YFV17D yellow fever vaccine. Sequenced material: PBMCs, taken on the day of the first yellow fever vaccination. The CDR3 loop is CASSLTGTQPQHF. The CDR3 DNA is TGTGCCAGCAGCTTGACAGGGACCCAGCCCCAGCATTTT.